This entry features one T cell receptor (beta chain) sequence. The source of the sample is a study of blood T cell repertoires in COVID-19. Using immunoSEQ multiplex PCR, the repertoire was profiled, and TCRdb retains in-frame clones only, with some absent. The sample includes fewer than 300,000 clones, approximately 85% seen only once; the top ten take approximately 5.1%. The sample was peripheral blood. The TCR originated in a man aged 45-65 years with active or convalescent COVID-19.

The CDR3 loop reads CASSLSPENSYEQYF. In DNA, the CDR3 is TGTGCCAGCAGCTTGAGCCCGGAGAACTCCTACGAGCAGTACTTC. The V call is TRBV7-2, the J call TRBJ2-7; no reliable D call. This CDR3 is built from 15 residues. V lost 3 bases to trimming and J lost 0 bases, with 12 bases between them. Germline V CDR1 and CDR2: SGHTA, FQGNSA.